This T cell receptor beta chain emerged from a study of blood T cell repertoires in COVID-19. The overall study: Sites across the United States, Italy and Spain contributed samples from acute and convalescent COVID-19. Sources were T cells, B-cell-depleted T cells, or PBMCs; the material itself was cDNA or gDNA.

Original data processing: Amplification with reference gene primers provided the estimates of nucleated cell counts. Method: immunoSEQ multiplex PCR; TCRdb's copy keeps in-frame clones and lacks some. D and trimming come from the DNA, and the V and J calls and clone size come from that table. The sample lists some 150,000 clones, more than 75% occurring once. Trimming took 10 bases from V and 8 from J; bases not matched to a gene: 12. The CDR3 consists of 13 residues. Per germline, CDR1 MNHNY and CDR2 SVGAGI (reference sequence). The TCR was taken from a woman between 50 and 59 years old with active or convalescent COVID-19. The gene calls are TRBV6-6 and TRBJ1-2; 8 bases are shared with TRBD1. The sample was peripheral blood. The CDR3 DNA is TGTGCCACTAGCGATCCAGGGGGCAGAGGCTACACCTTC. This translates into CATSDPGGRGYTF.